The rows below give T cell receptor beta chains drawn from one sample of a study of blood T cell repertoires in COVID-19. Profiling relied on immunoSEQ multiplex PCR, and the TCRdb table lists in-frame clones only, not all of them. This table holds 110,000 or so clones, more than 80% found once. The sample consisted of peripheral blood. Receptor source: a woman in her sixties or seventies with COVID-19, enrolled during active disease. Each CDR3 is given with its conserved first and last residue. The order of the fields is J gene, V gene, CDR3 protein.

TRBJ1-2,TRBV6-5,CASRTRDYGYTF
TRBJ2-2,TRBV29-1,CSVVLAGALNTGELFF
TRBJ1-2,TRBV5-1,CASSSITGQGMGGYTF
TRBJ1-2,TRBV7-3,CASTQSVTGGGYTF
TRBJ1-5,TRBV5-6,CASSLRGSGGVNQPQHF
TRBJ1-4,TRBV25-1,CASTQGPTEKLFF
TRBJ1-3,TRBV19,CASSMGQGGNTIYF
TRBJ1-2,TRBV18,CASSPPLGVYGYTF
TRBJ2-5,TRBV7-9,CASSFPLARETQYF
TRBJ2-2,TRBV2,CASTEGRVGGELFF
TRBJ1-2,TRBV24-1,CATSEQGDGGYTF
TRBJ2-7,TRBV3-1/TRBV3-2,CASSPRDLYEQYF
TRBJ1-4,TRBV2,CASRQGAGKLFF
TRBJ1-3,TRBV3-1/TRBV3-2,CASSFRGTLGNTIYF
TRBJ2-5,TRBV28,CASSLDSEAETQYF
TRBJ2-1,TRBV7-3,CASSLLGGDDEQFF
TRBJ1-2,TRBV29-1,CSTERGSGYTF
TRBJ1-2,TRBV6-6,CASSSTGGESGYTF
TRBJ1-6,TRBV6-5,CASGLLGNSPLHF
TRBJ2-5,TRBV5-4,CASSLVGQQETQYF
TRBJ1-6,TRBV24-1,CATSEGQGSPLHF
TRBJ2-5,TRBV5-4,CASSPGQTLPYQETQYF
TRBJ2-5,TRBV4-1,CASSRHASGGFETQYF
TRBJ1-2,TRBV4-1,CASSPPSGGGGYTF
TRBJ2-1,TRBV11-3,CASSLVGGRGHEQFF
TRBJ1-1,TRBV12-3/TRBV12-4,CASSFAENTEAFF
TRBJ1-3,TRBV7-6,CASSLAQGSGNTIYF
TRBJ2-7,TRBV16,CASSQTGAQYEQYF
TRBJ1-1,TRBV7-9,CASSRQGRTEAFF
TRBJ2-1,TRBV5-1,CASSYWGQSSYNEQFF
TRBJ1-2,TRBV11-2,CASSSRAGSLYGYTF
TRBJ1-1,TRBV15,CATSAQVGLNTEAFF
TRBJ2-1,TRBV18,CASSPPRGNYNEQFF
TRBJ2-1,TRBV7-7,CASSLDRTGEDEQFF
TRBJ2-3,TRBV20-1,CSASKPAGFTDTQYF
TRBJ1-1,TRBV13,CASSLGGAGAFF
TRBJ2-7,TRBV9,CASSVETSGDEQYF
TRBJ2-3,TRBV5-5,CASSINGDTQYF
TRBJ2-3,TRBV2,CAIPGQTTDTQYF
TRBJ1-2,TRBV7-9,CASSLKTAGERNGYTF
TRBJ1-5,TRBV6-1,CASSEWTGHQPQHF
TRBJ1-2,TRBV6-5,CASSRAGDYGYTF
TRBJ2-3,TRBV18,CASSTRGTDTQYF
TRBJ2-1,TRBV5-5,CASSLGTSGGTYEQFF
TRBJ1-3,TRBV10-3,CAISDPAGSGNTIYF
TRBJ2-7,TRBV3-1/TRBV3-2,CASSQVGTGVYEQYF
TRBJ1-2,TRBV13,CASSPAGDINYGYTF
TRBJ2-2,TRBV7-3,CASSQQGANTGELFF
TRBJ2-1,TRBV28,CASSLSVRSSYNEQFF
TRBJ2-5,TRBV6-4,CASSDIAGGETQYF
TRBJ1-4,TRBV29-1,CSVEGTGNNEKLFF
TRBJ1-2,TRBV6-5,CASSPDRDYGYTF
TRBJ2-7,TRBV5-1,CASTPTGSGYEQYF
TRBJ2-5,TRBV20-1,CSASRGIETQYF
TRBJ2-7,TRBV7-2,CASSFAQGGSYEQYF
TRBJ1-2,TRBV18,CASSPFLEGAANYGYTF
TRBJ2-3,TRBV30,CAWSVVAGTDTQYF
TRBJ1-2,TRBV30,CAWRDTEYYGYTF
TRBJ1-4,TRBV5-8,CASSLDRGAGGVF
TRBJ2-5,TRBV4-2,CASSRGTSGRYQETQYF